These T cell receptor beta chains were read from a single sample in a study of control samples from healthy donors and cancer patients. Sequencing used immunoSEQ multiplex PCR; TCRdb keeps in-frame clones, though not all of them. The sample contains some 70,000 clones, approximately 86% of which appear only once. Sequenced: blood. The receptor set was obtained from a man between 60 and 70 years old in good health. Both conserved end residues are part of each CDR3. A D gene is named only where the DNA matches it firmly. Part of the rows lack a size; the others show once, few, many or a class for expanded clones.

>-|TRBV5-1|-|TRBJ1-1
TGCGCCAGCAGCCTAGGAGTAATGAACACTGAAGCTTTCTTT
CASSLGVMNTEAFF
>once|TRBV6-5|TRBD1|TRBJ1-5
TGTGCCAGCAAAATTATAGGGGGCGCGAATCAGCCCCAGCATTTT
CASKIIGGANQPQHF
>once|TRBV29-1|-|TRBJ2-7
TGCAGCGTTGGTAGGGTTGGGGGGGAGCAGTACTTC
CSVGRVGGEQYF
>-|TRBV28|-|TRBJ2-4
TGTGCCAGCGCACTGGGGAGGGGGTTAAGGGACATTCAGTACTTC
CASALGRGLRDIQYF
>once|TRBV28|-|TRBJ1-4
TGTGCCAGCAGTTTTTGGACAACTAATGAAAAACTGTTTTTT
CASSFWTTNEKLFF
>-|TRBV18|-|TRBJ1-1
TGTGCCAGCTCACCGGATGGGCAGAACACTGAAGCTTTCTTT
CASSPDGQNTEAFF
>-|TRBV18|-|TRBJ2-7
TGTGCCAGCTCACCGAGGGGTGACTACGAGCAGTACTTC
CASSPRGDYEQYF
>-|TRBV27|-|TRBJ1-4
TGTGCCAGCAGTTTCGGGGGGACTGAACTGTTTTTT
CASSFGGTELFF
>-|TRBV7-7|-|TRBJ2-7
TGTGCCAGCAGCCTGACAGGAGCGGGCGAGCAGTACTTC
CASSLTGAGEQYF
>once|TRBV9|-|TRBJ2-1
TGTGCCAGCAGCGTAGGAGGTATGGGAGATAATGAGCAGTTCTTC
CASSVGGMGDNEQFF